These 7 T cell receptor beta chains originate from one sample sequenced in a study of T cell changes during pregnancy in multiple sclerosis. TCRdb's copy holds only in-frame clones and misses some; the assay was immunoSEQ multiplex PCR. This sample yields fewer than 90,000 clones, of which around 94% are seen a single time; about 0.8% belongs to the top ten. The input for sequencing was peripheral blood, taken in the third trimester of pregnancy. The receptors were gathered from a female donor with multiple sclerosis, enrolled in a pregnancy study.

Concerning this clone: An end of the junction differs from the germline gene, which may be a read error. The chain employs TRBV6-1 and TRBJ1-2, with D maybe TRBD1 (5 bases). This CDR3 has 9 residues. Germline CDR1 is MNHNS and CDR2 is SASEGT. CDR3 amino acids: CASSEVGHF. CDR3 coding DNA: TGTGCCAGCAGTGAAGTCGGACACTTC.

The gene calls are TRBV5-6 and TRBJ2-7; D is perhaps TRBD1 (5 bases). There are 15 residues in the CDR3. Trimming removed 0 bases from V and 5 bases from J, with 15 bases in between. Germline values: CDR1 SGHDT, CDR2 YYEEEE. CDR3: CASSLGPGMMDEQYF. The CDR3 DNA follows: TGTGCCAGCAGCTTGGGCCCAGGGATGATGGACGAGCAGTACTTC.

The chain joins TRBV7-9 to TRBJ1-2, with 7 bases that match TRBD1. This CDR3 region has 14 residues. Germline CDR1 is SEHNR and CDR2 is FQNEAQ (reference sequence). Trimming cost V 1 base and J 4 bases; bases outside gene matches: 3. The CDR3: CASSLGGQVYGYTF. The CDR3 nucleotides are TGTGCCAGCAGCTTAGGAGGACAGGTCTATGGCTACACCTTC.

The chain employs TRBV4-1 and TRBJ1-4, with 7 bases matching TRBD1. V lost 0 bases to trimming and J lost 8 bases; unmatched junction nucleotides: 9. CDR1 is MGHRA and CDR2 is YSYEKL in the germline V gene. This CDR3 has 16 residues. CDR3 nucleotides: TGCGCCAGCAGCCAAGAGAGCACAGGGGCGTGGGAAAAACTGTTTTTT. It specifies CASSQESTGAWEKLFF.

As for this clone: At one of its ends the junction is not consistent with the germline gene, which may arise from a read error. The chain couples TRBV7-2 to TRBJ2-1, with TRBD2 matching 9 bases. The CDR3 contains 16 residues. Germline V gene data show CDR1 as SGHTA and CDR2 as FQGNSA. In nucleotides, the CDR3 is TGTGCCAGCAGCTTGGACGGGCAGCGGGAGGACAAGGAGCAGTTCTTC. Protein: CASSLDGQREDKEQFF.

The J gene is TRBJ1-1, the V gene TRBV6-1; D gene uncertain. CDR1 and CDR2 from the germline V gene are MNHNS and SASEGT. This CDR3 is built from 13 residues. Trimming cost V 0 bases and J 1 base, with 3 bases left between them. The CDR3 DNA reads as TGTGCCAGCAGTGAAGCGCGGAACACTGAAGCTTTCTTT. It specifies CASSEARNTEAFF.

The chain uses TRBV7-2 and TRBJ2-1; perhaps TRBD1 as D (5 bases). Germline CDR1 and CDR2: SGHTA and FQGNSA. V was clipped by 5 bases and J by 12 bases, with 29 bases between them. The CDR3 runs to 17 residues. The CDR3 reads CASSAFHRRYTGGVQFF. CDR3 sequence (DNA): TGTGCCAGCAGCGCGTTTCACCGTAGGTATACAGGTGGTGTGCAGTTCTTC.